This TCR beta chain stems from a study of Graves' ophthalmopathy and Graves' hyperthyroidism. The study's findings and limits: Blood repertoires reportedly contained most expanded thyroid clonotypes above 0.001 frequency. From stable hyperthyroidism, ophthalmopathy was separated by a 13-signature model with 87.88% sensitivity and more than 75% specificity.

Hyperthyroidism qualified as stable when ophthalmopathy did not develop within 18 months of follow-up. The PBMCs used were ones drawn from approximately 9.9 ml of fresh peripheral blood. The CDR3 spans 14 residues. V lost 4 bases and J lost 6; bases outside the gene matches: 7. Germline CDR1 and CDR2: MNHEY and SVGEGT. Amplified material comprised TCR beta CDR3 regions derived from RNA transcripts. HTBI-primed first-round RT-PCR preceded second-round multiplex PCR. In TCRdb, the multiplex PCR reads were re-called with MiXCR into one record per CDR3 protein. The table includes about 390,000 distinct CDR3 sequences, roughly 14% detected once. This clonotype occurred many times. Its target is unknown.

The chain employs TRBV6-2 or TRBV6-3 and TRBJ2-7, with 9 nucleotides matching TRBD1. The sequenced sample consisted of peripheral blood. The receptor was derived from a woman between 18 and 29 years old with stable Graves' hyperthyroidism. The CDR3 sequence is CASSSLQGAAEQYF. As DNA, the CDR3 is TGTGCCAGCAGTTCCCTACAGGGGGCGGCCGAGCAGTACTTC.